This T cell receptor (beta chain) was documented in a study of blood T cell repertoires in COVID-19. Sequencing was performed with immunoSEQ multiplex PCR; in TCRdb, only in-frame clones are kept and a portion is missing. The sample comprises 210,000 or so clones, about 86% of which are singletons, and approximately 9% rests with the top ten. The germline gives CDR1 SGHTA, CDR2 FQGNSA. The CDR3 consists of 18 residues. V was pared by 5 bases and J by 0 bases, with 22 bases between. The study drew participants aged about 18 to 95 years from about two dozen US areas. The study assigned cohorts using participant-reported clinical history.

The chain joins TRBV7-2 to TRBJ1-1, with a possible D match to TRBD1 (6 bases). The sequenced sample was PBMCs or T cells enriched from blood (not recorded which). The clonotype comes from a woman aged 45-65 years with acute COVID-19. CDR3 sequence (DNA): TGTGCCAGCAGCCCCCAACAGGGTCTCTTTCATATGAACACTGAAGCTTTCTTT. Protein: CASSPQQGLFHMNTEAFF.